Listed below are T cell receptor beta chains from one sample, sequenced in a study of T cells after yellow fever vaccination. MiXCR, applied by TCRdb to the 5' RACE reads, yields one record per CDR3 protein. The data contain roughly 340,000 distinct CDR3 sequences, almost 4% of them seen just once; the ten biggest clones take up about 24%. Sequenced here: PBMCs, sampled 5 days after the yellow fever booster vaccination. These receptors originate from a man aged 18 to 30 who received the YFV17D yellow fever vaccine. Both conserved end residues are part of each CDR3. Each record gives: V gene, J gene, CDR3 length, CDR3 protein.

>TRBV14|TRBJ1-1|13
CASSQASNTEAFF
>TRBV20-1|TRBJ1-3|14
CSARDMGYGNTIYF
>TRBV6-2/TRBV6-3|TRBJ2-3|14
CASRPRKPTDTQYF
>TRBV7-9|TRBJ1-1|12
CASSLAGPEAFF
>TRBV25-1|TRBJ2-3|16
CASSETSGVLTDTQYF
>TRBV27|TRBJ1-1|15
CASTATRRSNTEAFF
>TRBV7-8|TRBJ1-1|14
CASSLLAGAIEAFF
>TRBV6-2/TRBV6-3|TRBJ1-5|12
CASRDGNQPQHF
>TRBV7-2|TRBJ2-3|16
CASSFRDSSGTDTQYF
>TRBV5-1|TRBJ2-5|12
CASSLDGETQYF
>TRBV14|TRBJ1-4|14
CASSQEGAGEKLFF
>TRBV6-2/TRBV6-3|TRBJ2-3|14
CASSYSPPADTQYF
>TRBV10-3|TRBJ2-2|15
CAISVAGAESGELFF
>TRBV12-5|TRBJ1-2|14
CASGLAGTAYGYTF
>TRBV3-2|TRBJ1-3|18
CASSPDVGQGPSGNTIYF
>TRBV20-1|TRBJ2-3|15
CSARKVAGGTDTQYF
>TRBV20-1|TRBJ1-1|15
CSASRDPGSYTEAFF
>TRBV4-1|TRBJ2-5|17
CASSQGPGLADQETQYF
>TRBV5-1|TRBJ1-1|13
CASSWDRPTEAFF
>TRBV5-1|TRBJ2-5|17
CASSLAGTSRGRETQYF
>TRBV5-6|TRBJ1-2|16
CASREAGTGGVYGYTF
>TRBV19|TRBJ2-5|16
CASSSRTSGAKETQYF